These 9 T cell receptor beta chains share one sample of origin, sequenced in a study of T cells after posttransplantation cyclophosphamide. The assay was immunoSEQ multiplex PCR, and TCRdb's table has in-frame clones only and misses some. The sample consists of more than 10,000 clones, about four fifths of them appearing once. The source material was memory CD4+ T cells sorted from PBMCs. These receptor sequences come from a man between 45 and 60 years old in good health, CMV-negative, and a related stem cell transplant donor.

The V call is TRBV7-6, the J call TRBJ2-5, with 10 bases fitting TRBD1. The CDR3 is made up of 16 amino acids. Germline lookup yields CDR1 SGHVS and CDR2 FNYEAQ. With 5 bases clipped from V and 5 bases from J, the junction kept 11 bases outside the gene matches. The CDR3 is CASSPIGDRGRETQYF. The CDR3 nucleotides read TGTGCCAGCAGCCCCATAGGGGACAGGGGTAGGGAGACCCAGTACTTC.

DNA of the CDR3: TGTGCCATCGCGCTGGCACTAGCGGGAGAGACCCAGTACTTC. It yields the protein CAIALALAGETQYF. The chain joins TRBV10-3 to TRBJ2-5; 9 positions agree with TRBD2. Germline loops: CDR1 ENHRY, CDR2 SYGVKD. The CDR3 covers 14 residues. Unmatched junction bases numbered 8, after V lost 8 bases and J lost 4 bases.

The rearrangement joins TRBV6-6 to TRBJ2-5; D possibly corresponds to TRBD1 (5 bases). The germline CDR1 and CDR2 sequences are MNHNY and SVGAGI (reference sequence). The CDR3 covers 13 residues. Trimming cost V 0 bases and J 6 bases, with 8 bases left between them. In DNA form, the CDR3 reads TGTGCCAGCAGTTACTCAGAGGACAAGACCCAGTACTTC. This gives the protein CASSYSEDKTQYF.

This clone was seen just once. Other nucleotide sequences in the sample specify the same CDR3. The chain couples TRBV5-1 to TRBJ2-5; 7 positions match TRBD2. Germline CDR1 and CDR2: SGHRS and YFSETQ. The length of the CDR3 is 15 residues. Trimming took 0 bases from V and 3 from J; bases not matched to a gene: 5. Here the CDR3 DNA reads TGCGCCAGCAGCTTGGGGTCTGGGACTAAAGAGACCCAGTACTTC. Amino acids: CASSLGSGTKETQYF.

V gene TRBV5-1 combines with J gene TRBJ2-3; perhaps TRBD2 as D (5 bases). V was trimmed by 9 bases and J by 1 base, leaving 18 bases between them. Germline CDR1 is SGHRS and CDR2 is YFSETQ. The CDR3 covers 15 residues. For the CDR3, the DNA is TGCGCCACCCGGCGCGGAACCGGGGGCACAGATACGCAGTATTTT. Amino acids: CATRRGTGGTDTQYF.

This clone showed up just once. The gene calls are TRBV18 and TRBJ1-5, with 8 bases matching TRBD1. Germline CDR1 KGHSH, CDR2 LQKENI. The V and J ends lost 1 base and 5 bases, in that order; junction bases with no gene match: 10. The CDR3 has 17 residues. Written as DNA, the CDR3 is TGTGCCAGCTCACCACGTGCGGGACAGGAGATGGATCAGCCCCAGCATTTT. It encodes CASSPRAGQEMDQPQHF.

This chain joins TRBV10-3 and TRBJ1-1; D perhaps matches TRBD1 (5 bases). The germline V gene has CDR1 ENHRY and CDR2 SYGVKD. This CDR3 spans 13 amino acids. V shed 5 bases and J shed 1 base, with 8 bases lying between them. CDR3 residues: CAISFQGNTEAFF. The DNA for the CDR3 is TGTGCCATCAGTTTCCAGGGGAACACTGAAGCTTTCTTT.

The rearrangement uses TRBV7-2 and TRBJ2-5; TRBD2 matches at 14 bases. This CDR3 contains 15 residues. The V gene end was trimmed by 3 bases and the J gene end by 3 bases; junction bases not matched to a gene: 0. CDR1 is SGHTA, CDR2 FQGNSA, per germline. The CDR3 loop reads CASSLTSGGEETQYF. CDR3 coding DNA: TGTGCCAGCAGCTTGACTAGCGGGGGGGAAGAGACCCAGTACTTC. The variable domain in full, completed from reference TRBV7-2 and TRBJ2-5, reads GAGVSQSPSNKVTEKGKDVELRCDPISGHTALYWYRQSLGQGLEFLIYFQGNSAPDKSGLPSDRFSAERTGGSVSTLTIQRTQQEDSAVYLCASSLTSGGEETQYFGPGTRLLVL.

The rearrangement joins TRBV10-3 to TRBJ1-2, with D unresolved. V shed 9 bases and J shed 3 bases, with 17 bases lying between them. The CDR3 is 14 amino acids. The V gene's germline CDR1 is ENHRY and CDR2 SYGVKD. The CDR3 spells CAISAGSKYYGYTF. The CDR3 bases are TGTGCCATATCCGCCGGTTCTAAATACTATGGCTACACCTTC.